One TCR beta chain is described in this entry. This sample was taken from a study of technical replicates of blood from a handful of donors. TCRdb's copy holds only in-frame clones and misses some; the assay was immunoSEQ multiplex PCR. Of about 54,000 clones detected, roughly 94% appear once; the ten largest clones hold 0.22%. The clonotype comes from a human donor in good health. Sequenced sample: T cells isolated from PBMCs.

CDR3: CASSFQSGQETQYF. In nucleotides, the CDR3 is TGTGCCAGCAGCTTCCAATCGGGGCAAGAGACCCAGTACTTC. The chain is built from TRBV7-6 and TRBJ2-5; possibly TRBD2 for D (5 bases). V was clipped by 3 bases and J by 2 bases, with 10 bases between them. Germline V gives CDR1 SGHVS, CDR2 FNYEAQ. The CDR3 totals 14 residues.